This TCR beta chain was identified during a study of human T cells and chemical hapten exposure. TCRdb reprocessed the RACE reads with MiXCR, giving one entry per CDR3 protein. The table records 150,000 to 200,000 distinct CDR3 sequences, about 25% of them present only once. Germline V CDR1 and CDR2: DFQATT, SNEGSKA (reference sequence). Germline trimming cut 3 bases from V and 5 bases from J; bases unmatched to any gene: 4. The CDR3 sequence is 13 residues long. The table lists this clonotype with a few counts. Time point specified: patch test 3, about 24 weeks after DPC sensitization. The treatment is: therapeutic diphenylcyclopropenone sensitization with weekly scalp DPC.

The sequence came from a woman in her forties with alopecia areata. Some clones in this sample may be carry-over from other donors' samples. The chain carries TRBV20-1 and TRBJ2-7; 10 bases fit TRBD1. Here the sequenced sample was whole blood, taken in connection with sensitization to the hapten diphenylcyclopropenone (DPC). This CDR3 reads CSASPGQGNEQYF. CDR3 nucleotides: TGCAGTGCTAGCCCGGGACAGGGGAACGAGCAGTACTTC.